This T cell receptor (beta chain) was sequenced during a study of T-cell memory formation after mild COVID-19. The V gene lost 3 bases and the J gene lost 0 bases, with 3 bases spanning the gap. The CDR3 extends over 13 amino acids. With regard to this clonotype: Its specificity is not known.

5'RACE with constant-segment primers yielded barcoded, UMI-tagged TCR alpha and TCR beta cDNA libraries. TCRdb redid the calling of the 5' RACE reads with MiXCR, one entry per CDR3 protein. Of a few hundred thousand distinct CDR3 sequences in the sample, over 15% were seen once. General study results and limits: CD4+ clones that contracted lay mainly in CM and EM; CD8+ ones lay in EMRA.

The sample comprised PBMCs or a T cell subset sorted from them (not recorded which). This sequence was found in a man in his late teens or twenties who had mild COVID-19 (a few samples of this study predate the infection). Cell type and time point are not known. The chain has TRBV12-3 or TRBV12-4 and TRBJ2-1, with unresolved D. The CDR3 sequence: CASSFSSYNEQFF. The CDR3 nucleotides read TGTGCCAGCAGTTTTAGCTCCTACAATGAGCAGTTCTTC.